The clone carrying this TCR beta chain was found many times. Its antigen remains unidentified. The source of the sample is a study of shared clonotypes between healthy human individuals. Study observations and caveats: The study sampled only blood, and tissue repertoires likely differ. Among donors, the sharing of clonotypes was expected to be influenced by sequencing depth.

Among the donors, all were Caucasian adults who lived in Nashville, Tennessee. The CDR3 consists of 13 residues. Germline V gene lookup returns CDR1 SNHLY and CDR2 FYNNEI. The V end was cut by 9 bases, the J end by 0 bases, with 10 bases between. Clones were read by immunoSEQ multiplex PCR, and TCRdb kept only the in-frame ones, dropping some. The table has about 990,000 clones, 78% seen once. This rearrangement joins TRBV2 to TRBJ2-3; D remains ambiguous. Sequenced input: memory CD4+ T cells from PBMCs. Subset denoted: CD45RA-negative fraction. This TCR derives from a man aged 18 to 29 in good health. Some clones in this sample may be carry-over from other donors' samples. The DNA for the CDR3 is TGTGCCAGGATCAAGCGAAGCACAGATACGCAGTATTTT. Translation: CARIKRSTDTQYF.